This T cell receptor (beta chain) was found in a study of cytomegalovirus exposure and HLA in healthy donors. Study overall: The Caucasian-associated ancestry cluster contained 75% to 85% of the approximately 390 genotyped donors.

The V end lost 6 bases, the J end lost 1 base, and 13 bases lay between the germline ends. The CDR3 totals 14 residues. The germline gives CDR1 SGHDT, CDR2 YYEEEE. Turning to this clone: Its antigen remains unidentified.

Researchers ran the PCR with 60 Vbeta and 13 Jbeta primers. Original handling: Tens of millions of unique TCR beta chains, roughly 10 million shared, were counted in a later analysis. Generated by immunoSEQ multiplex PCR, the TCRdb table keeps only in-frame clones and is missing some. V and J calls and clone size are as listed in that table; D and trimming were resolved from the DNA. The data show roughly 87,000 clones, roughly 75% seen once. Study outcomes and limitations: Common viral pathogens seemed, in a later analysis, to connect with several of the most significant clusters. Most TCR sequences were uncommon, yet certain public TCRs appeared in many donors.

The clonotype was recovered from a man in his 60s in good health and CMV-seronegative. The V and J genes are TRBV5-6 and TRBJ2-5, with TRBD2 as a possible D gene (6 bases). The sample consisted of PBMCs. CDR3 region: CASTSASTQETQYF. The CDR3 nucleotides read TGTGCCAGCACTAGCGCCTCAACCCAAGAGACCCAGTACTTC. The complete variable domain, with remaining parts taken from reference TRBV5-6 and TRBJ2-5, reads DAGVTQSPTHLIKTRGQQVTLRCSPKSGHDTVSWYQQALGQGPQFIFQYYEEEERQRGNFPDRFSGHQFPNYSSELNVNALLLGDSALYLCASTSASTQETQYFGPGTRLLVL.